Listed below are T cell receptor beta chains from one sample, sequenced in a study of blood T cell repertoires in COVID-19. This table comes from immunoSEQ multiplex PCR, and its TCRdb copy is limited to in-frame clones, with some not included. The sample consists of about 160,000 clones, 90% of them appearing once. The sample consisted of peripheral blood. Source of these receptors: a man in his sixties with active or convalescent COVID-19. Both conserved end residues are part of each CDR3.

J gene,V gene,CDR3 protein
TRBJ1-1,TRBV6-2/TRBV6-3,CASSPGGGSGTEAFF
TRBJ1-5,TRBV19,CASSKGTDLTNAQHF
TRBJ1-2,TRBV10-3,CAISVDRNGGYGYTF
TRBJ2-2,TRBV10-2,CASYLEGNTGELFF
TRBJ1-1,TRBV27,CASDPSPGVGTEAFF
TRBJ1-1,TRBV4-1,CASSQVMTGMGTEAFF
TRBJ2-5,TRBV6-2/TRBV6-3,CASSPGTSGSQETQYF
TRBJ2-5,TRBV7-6,CASSLAQSGGPWETQYF
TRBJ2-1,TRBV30,CAWSRGVGSYNEQFF
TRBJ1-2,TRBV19,CASNAGGRLLGANYGYTF
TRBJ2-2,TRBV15,CATSTQGASTGELFF
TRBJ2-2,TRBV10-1,CASSHTGELFF
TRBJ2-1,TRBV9,CASSIRSSGGYNEQFF
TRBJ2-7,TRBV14,CASSPAGYSEQYF
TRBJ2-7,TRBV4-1,CASSQDIGTPVKDEQYF
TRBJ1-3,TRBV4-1,CASSPRRQGQNTIYF
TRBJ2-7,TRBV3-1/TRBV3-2,CASSREFSYEQYF
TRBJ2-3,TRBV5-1,CASSGGQGPPDTQYF
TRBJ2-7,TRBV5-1,CASSLASAGPPYEQYF
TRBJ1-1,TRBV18,CASSPLGRDTEAFF
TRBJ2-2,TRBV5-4,CASSPRGGGTGELFF
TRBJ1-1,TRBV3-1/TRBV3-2,CASSQRDRNTEAFF
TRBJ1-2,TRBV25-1,CASSEVGTGINYGYTF
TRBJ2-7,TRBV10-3,CAISEGGAHDSYEQYF
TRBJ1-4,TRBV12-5,CASGGHKATNEKLFF
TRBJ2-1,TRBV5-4,CASSLGTTREPYNEQFF
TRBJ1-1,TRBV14,CASSPLRNTEAFF
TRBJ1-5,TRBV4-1,CASSQWSPAGTANQPQHF
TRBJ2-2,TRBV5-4,CASNSLGSANTGELFF
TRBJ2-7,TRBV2,CASSVGNPGEQYF
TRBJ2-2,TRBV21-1,CASSPGTGNTGELFF
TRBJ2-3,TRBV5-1,CASSRPTGGTDTQYF
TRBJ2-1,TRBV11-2,CASSFLTGFYNEQFF
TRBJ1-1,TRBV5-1,CASSPQDRMNTEAFF
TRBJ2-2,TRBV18,CASSRSETGPGELFF
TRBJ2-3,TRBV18,CASSQAGSGSDTQYF
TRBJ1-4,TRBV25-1,CASSRAEVNEKLFF
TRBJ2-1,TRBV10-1,CASSSRTGGRAGPYNEQFF
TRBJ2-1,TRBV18,CASSPDRSSYNEQFF
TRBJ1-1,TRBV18,CASSTGQGITEAFF
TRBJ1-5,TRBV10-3,CAISESGKNQPQHF
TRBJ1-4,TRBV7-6,CASSDRTGGFYEKLFF
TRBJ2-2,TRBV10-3,CAISDRGAGKLAGELFF